These T cell receptor beta chains were read from a single sample in a study of response to subunit inactivated influenza vaccine. TCRdb fed the RT-PCR reads into MiXCR, producing one record per CDR3 protein. The table shows about 540,000 distinct CDR3 sequences, with roughly a quarter occurring only once. This same sample was also taken into another study, of T cells expressing NK-cell markers.

The sequenced sample was CD4+ T cells sorted from PBMCs, obtained 12 days after vaccination. The receptor source for this set is a man aged 50 or older who received an inactivated influenza vaccine. Each CDR3 is given with its conserved first and last residue. The order of the fields is V gene, J gene, clone size, D gene, CDR3 protein. D genes are given only for firm matches. Clone size appears in some rows only: once, few, many, or a class for an expanded clone.

V gene: TRBV7-2
J gene: TRBJ1-6
clone size: few
D gene: TRBD1
CDR3 protein: CASTQIRGLSPLHF

V gene: TRBV6-1
J gene: TRBJ2-5
clone size: few
D gene: TRBD1
CDR3 protein: CASSRTGIGDGTQYF

V gene: TRBV4-3
J gene: TRBJ2-2
clone size: NA
D gene: TRBD1
CDR3 protein: CASSQGPPGQGITGELFF

V gene: TRBV15
J gene: TRBJ1-5
clone size: few
D gene: NA
CDR3 protein: CATSRDTGPNQPQHF

V gene: TRBV6-1
J gene: TRBJ1-1
clone size: few
D gene: NA
CDR3 protein: CASSRGLDTEAFF

V gene: TRBV5-1
J gene: TRBJ1-4
clone size: NA
D gene: NA
CDR3 protein: CASRTSRGEKLFF

V gene: TRBV10-3
J gene: TRBJ1-5
clone size: NA
D gene: TRBD1
CDR3 protein: CAISEGQGNQPQHF

V gene: TRBV20-1
J gene: TRBJ1-4
clone size: NA
D gene: NA
CDR3 protein: CSGKTGSNEKLFF

V gene: TRBV20-1
J gene: TRBJ1-2
clone size: few
D gene: TRBD1
CDR3 protein: CSETNSGQDNYGYTF

V gene: TRBV20-1
J gene: TRBJ2-7
clone size: NA
D gene: NA
CDR3 protein: CSARTSAGSHEQYF

V gene: TRBV4-2
J gene: TRBJ2-1
clone size: few
D gene: TRBD2
CDR3 protein: CASSRPGLAGGNEQFF

V gene: TRBV28
J gene: TRBJ1-2
clone size: NA
D gene: TRBD1
CDR3 protein: CASKTGGSYGYTF

V gene: TRBV10-3
J gene: TRBJ1-3
clone size: NA
D gene: NA
CDR3 protein: CAIREDRNSGNTIYF

V gene: TRBV12-3/TRBV12-4
J gene: TRBJ2-1
clone size: few
D gene: NA
CDR3 protein: CASSPLAGTVNEQFF

V gene: TRBV28
J gene: TRBJ1-2
clone size: few
D gene: NA
CDR3 protein: CASSSPTGYTF

V gene: TRBV7-9
J gene: TRBJ2-4
clone size: few
D gene: NA
CDR3 protein: CASSLGLENIQYF

V gene: TRBV6-1
J gene: TRBJ2-5
clone size: few
D gene: NA
CDR3 protein: CASSKDWRETQYF

V gene: TRBV15
J gene: TRBJ1-2
clone size: NA
D gene: TRBD1
CDR3 protein: CATSADRGNGYTF

V gene: TRBV20-1
J gene: TRBJ2-1
clone size: few
D gene: TRBD2
CDR3 protein: CSAQRGVHNEQFF

V gene: TRBV6-5
J gene: TRBJ1-1
clone size: many
D gene: NA
CDR3 protein: CASRGGLTEAFF

V gene: TRBV12-3/TRBV12-4
J gene: TRBJ2-7
clone size: few
D gene: TRBD2
CDR3 protein: CASSFKGGGSYEQYF

V gene: TRBV5-1
J gene: TRBJ2-2
clone size: many
D gene: TRBD1
CDR3 protein: CASKAGGQTGELFF

V gene: TRBV4-1
J gene: TRBJ1-1
clone size: NA
D gene: NA
CDR3 protein: CASSQGRGGGREAFF

V gene: TRBV9
J gene: TRBJ2-3
clone size: few
D gene: TRBD2
CDR3 protein: CASSVGGLAGLTDTQYF

V gene: TRBV10-3
J gene: TRBJ2-7
clone size: few
D gene: NA
CDR3 protein: CAITEGSSYEQYF

V gene: TRBV2
J gene: TRBJ2-2
clone size: NA
D gene: TRBD1
CDR3 protein: CASGTAWTGELFF

V gene: TRBV7-9
J gene: TRBJ1-1
clone size: NA
D gene: TRBD1
CDR3 protein: CASSPRGDRGLTEAFF

V gene: TRBV5-1
J gene: TRBJ2-3
clone size: few
D gene: TRBD2
CDR3 protein: CATSWGGGAGDTQYF

V gene: TRBV5-1
J gene: TRBJ1-1
clone size: few
D gene: NA
CDR3 protein: CASSLGPQVNTEAFF

V gene: TRBV27
J gene: TRBJ2-1
clone size: few
D gene: TRBD2
CDR3 protein: CASSSGTWRGYNEQFF

V gene: TRBV9
J gene: TRBJ2-7
clone size: few
D gene: NA
CDR3 protein: CASSVVGGEQYF

V gene: TRBV4-1
J gene: TRBJ2-3
clone size: few
D gene: NA
CDR3 protein: CASGIAAPGADTQYF

V gene: TRBV7-2
J gene: TRBJ2-7
clone size: few
D gene: TRBD2
CDR3 protein: CASSFPGGGYEQYF

V gene: TRBV20-1
J gene: TRBJ1-5
clone size: NA
D gene: NA
CDR3 protein: CSAAGQNQPQHF

V gene: TRBV12-3/TRBV12-4
J gene: TRBJ2-1
clone size: many
D gene: TRBD2
CDR3 protein: CASSQGASGINEQFF

V gene: TRBV29-1
J gene: TRBJ2-1
clone size: NA
D gene: NA
CDR3 protein: CSVERGVPLRIF

V gene: TRBV7-8
J gene: TRBJ2-3
clone size: NA
D gene: TRBD2
CDR3 protein: CASSLGLAGGPKRPDTQYF

V gene: TRBV7-2
J gene: TRBJ1-2
clone size: few
D gene: NA
CDR3 protein: CASSLSRAGYTF

V gene: TRBV12-3/TRBV12-4
J gene: TRBJ2-6
clone size: NA
D gene: NA
CDR3 protein: CASSLLTTGSLSGANVLTF

V gene: TRBV3-1
J gene: TRBJ2-7
clone size: few
D gene: NA
CDR3 protein: CASRQGGSYEQYF

V gene: TRBV18
J gene: TRBJ2-7
clone size: NA
D gene: NA
CDR3 protein: CASSPSASEQYF

V gene: TRBV7-8
J gene: TRBJ1-2
clone size: many
D gene: NA
CDR3 protein: CASSTRVRDGGYTF

V gene: TRBV4-3
J gene: TRBJ2-7
clone size: NA
D gene: NA
CDR3 protein: CASSQDRARGAYEQYF

V gene: TRBV9
J gene: TRBJ2-1
clone size: few
D gene: NA
CDR3 protein: CASSVGPRYYNEQFF

V gene: TRBV7-3
J gene: TRBJ2-5
clone size: NA
D gene: NA
CDR3 protein: CASSLTRTAQETQYF

V gene: TRBV5-1
J gene: TRBJ2-3
clone size: NA
D gene: NA
CDR3 protein: CASSLGVESTDTQYF

V gene: TRBV3-1
J gene: TRBJ2-3
clone size: many
D gene: TRBD2
CDR3 protein: CASSQGDYRTDTQYF

V gene: TRBV21-1
J gene: TRBJ1-3
clone size: few
D gene: NA
CDR3 protein: CASSSKPSSLSGNTIYF

V gene: TRBV5-4
J gene: TRBJ2-5
clone size: NA
D gene: TRBD2
CDR3 protein: CASSNGLAGGQETQYF

V gene: TRBV15
J gene: TRBJ2-5
clone size: few
D gene: NA
CDR3 protein: CATSRIQGGTQYF

V gene: TRBV7-2
J gene: TRBJ2-3
clone size: NA
D gene: TRBD2
CDR3 protein: CASSWTSGITDTQYF

V gene: TRBV6-5
J gene: TRBJ2-2
clone size: NA
D gene: NA
CDR3 protein: CAAREGASGELFF

V gene: TRBV12-5
J gene: TRBJ2-5
clone size: few
D gene: TRBD1
CDR3 protein: CASGLGQQGETQYF

V gene: TRBV2
J gene: TRBJ2-5
clone size: few
D gene: TRBD2
CDR3 protein: CASSDGSSGRGETQYF